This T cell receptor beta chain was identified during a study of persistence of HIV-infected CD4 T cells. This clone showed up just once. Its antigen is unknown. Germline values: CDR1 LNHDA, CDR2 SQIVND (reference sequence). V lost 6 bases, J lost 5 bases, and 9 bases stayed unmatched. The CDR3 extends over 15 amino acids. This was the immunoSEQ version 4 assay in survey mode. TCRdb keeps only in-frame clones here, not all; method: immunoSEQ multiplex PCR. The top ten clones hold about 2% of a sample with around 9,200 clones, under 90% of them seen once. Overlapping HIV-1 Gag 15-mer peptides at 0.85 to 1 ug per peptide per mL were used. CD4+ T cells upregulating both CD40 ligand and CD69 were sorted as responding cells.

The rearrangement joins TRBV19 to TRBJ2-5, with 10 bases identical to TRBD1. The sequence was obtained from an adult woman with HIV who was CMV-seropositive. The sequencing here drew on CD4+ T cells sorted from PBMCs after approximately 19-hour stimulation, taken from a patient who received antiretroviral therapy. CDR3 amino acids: CASRQTGTGDETQYF. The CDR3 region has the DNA TGTGCCAGTAGACAAACCGGGACAGGGGATGAGACCCAGTACTTC.